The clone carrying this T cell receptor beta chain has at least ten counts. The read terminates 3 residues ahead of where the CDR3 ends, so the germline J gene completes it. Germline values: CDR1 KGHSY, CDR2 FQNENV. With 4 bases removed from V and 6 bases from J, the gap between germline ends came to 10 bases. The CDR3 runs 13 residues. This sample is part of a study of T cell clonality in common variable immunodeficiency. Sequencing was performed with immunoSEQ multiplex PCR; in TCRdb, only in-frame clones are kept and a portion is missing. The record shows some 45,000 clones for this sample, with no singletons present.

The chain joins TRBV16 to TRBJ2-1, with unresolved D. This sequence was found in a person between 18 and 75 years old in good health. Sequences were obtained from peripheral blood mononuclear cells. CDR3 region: CASSPFKGNEQFF. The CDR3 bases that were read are TGTGCCAGCAGCCCATTTAAGGGCAATGAG.